This T cell receptor beta chain was observed in a study of read filtering for tumor transcriptome and immune sequencing. Looking at the study overall: Whole-transcriptome libraries were prepared after DNase treatment.

The library was built from about 400 ng RNA with molecular barcoded adaptors for alpha/delta and beta/gamma chains. TCRdb re-called the reads with MiXCR, one entry per CDR3 protein. Among approximately 40,000 distinct CDR3 sequences listed, roughly 15% were seen once. A word on this clonotype: A much bigger clone sits one base away, suggesting this may be a read error.

Germline V gene lookup returns CDR1 SGHRS and CDR2 YFSETQ. V gave up 7 bases and J gave up 8 bases; unmatched junction bases: 7. This CDR3 comprises 13 residues. Sequenced material: a population of CD138-negative cells sorted from bone marrow. The V and J genes are TRBV5-1 and TRBJ2-3; 10 positions match TRBD1. This receptor was taken from a donor at least 40 years old with multiple myeloma. The CDR3: CASETGGKGTQYF. CDR3 bases: TGCGCCAGCGAGACAGGGGGCAAGGGTACGCAGTATTTT.